This section outlines one TCR beta chain sequence together with its context. Its cognate antigen is unknown. This record comes from a study of regulatory T cells. The CDR3 contains 14 residues. The V end was cut by 5 bases, the J end by 2 bases, with 13 bases between. Germline V CDR1 and CDR2: SGHAT, FQNNGV. Amplification used 52 TRBV primers and 13 TRBJ primers. Sequencing was performed with immunoSEQ multiplex PCR; in TCRdb, only in-frame clones are kept and a portion is missing. The table lists about 6,100 clones, 85% to 90% of them singletons. Study outcomes and limitations: Skewed V and J usage and few unique V-J pairs marked patient repertoires, most in Tregs. The two patients with the most severe autoimmunity showed the strongest Treg restriction. Regulatory T cells from CD3G-deficient patients were less diverse than autologous conventional CD4+ cells and control regulatory cells.

Patients aged 2 to 39 years had fewer naive and more memory CD4+ and CD8+ T cells. CD4+ T cells were divided by sorting: CD25-high CD127-low Tregs, CD25-low CD127-high conventional cells. Sequencing input: CD4+ Tregs sorted from blood. The chain is built from TRBV11-2 and TRBJ2-7; D is possibly TRBD2 (5 bases). The source is a person aged 18 to 35 with CD3G deficiency. The CDR3 sequence is CASSPGRGAYEQYF. CDR3 nucleotide sequence: TGTGCCAGCAGCCCCGGACGGGGAGCCTACGAGCAGTACTTC. Full variable domain (rest looked up from reference TRBV11-2 and TRBJ2-7): EAGVAQSPRYKIIEKRQSVAFWCNPISGHATLYWYQQILGQGPKLLIQFQNNGVVDDSQLPKDRFSAERLKGVDSTLKIQPAKLEDSAVYLCASSPGRGAYEQYFGPGTRLTVT.